This T cell receptor beta chain was sequenced in a study of shared clonotypes between healthy human individuals. Into CD45RA+ naive and CD45RA-negative memory subsets, the CD4+ cells were split. Germline V gives CDR1 LGHNA, CDR2 YSLEER. Trimming cost V 1 base and J 3 bases; bases outside gene matches: 11. CDR3 length equals 18 residues. Note on this clone: Its target is unknown.

Study-wide results and limits: Donors were few, which limited the genetic and exposure-history diversity represented.

Each subset's genomic DNA was split evenly across several immunoSEQ plates. The data were produced by immunoSEQ multiplex PCR, yet TCRdb's version contains in-frame clones alone and is incomplete. This sample has 2,500,000 or so clones, with 85% to 95% found just once. This sequence was found in a man aged 18 to 29 in good health. Some clones in this sample may be carry-over from other donors' samples. Sequencing was done on a sample of naive CD4+ T cells from PBMCs. Subset specified: CD45RA+ positively selected. The chain has TRBV4-3 and TRBJ2-1; 8 bases are shared with TRBD2. The CDR3: CASSQVGRAGEIYNEQFF. DNA for the CDR3: TGCGCCAGCAGCCAAGTGGGTCGAGCGGGAGAAATCTACAATGAGCAGTTCTTC.